The rows below give T cell receptor beta chains drawn from one sample of a study of PD-1 blockade in classical Hodgkin lymphoma. Here immunoSEQ multiplex PCR was the method, and the copy in TCRdb shows in-frame clones only, minus some. Of under 65,000 clones listed, 80% to 90% were seen once; the top ten hold 15%. The specimen was peripheral blood mononuclear cells (PBMCs), collected at baseline. All receptors derive from a human donor with classical Hodgkin lymphoma. Both conserved end residues are part of each CDR3. D genes are given only for firm matches. The size field is filled for only some rows; it gives once, few, many or a size class.

J gene,clone size,D gene,V gene,CDR3 protein,CDR3 DNA
TRBJ1-4,NA,TRBD1,TRBV18,CASSPFRDSGVGEKLFF,TGTGCCAGCTCACCATTCCGGGACAGTGGTGTTGGTGAAAAACTGTTTTTT
TRBJ1-3,NA,NA,TRBV14,CASSQVAGSGNTIYF,TGTGCCAGCAGCCAAGTGGCGGGATCTGGAAACACCATATATTTT
TRBJ2-3,NA,NA,TRBV19,CASSLPRGDTQYF,TGTGCCAGTAGTCTACCCCGGGGAGATACGCAGTATTTT
TRBJ1-2,once,NA,TRBV6-5,CASSRREGGGYTF,TGTGCCAGCAGCCGCCGGGAGGGGGGTGGCTACACCTTC
TRBJ2-1,once,TRBD2,TRBV15,CATTGGVNEQFF,TGTGCCACCACTGGGGGGGTGAATGAGCAGTTCTTC
TRBJ1-1,NA,NA,TRBV4-1,CASSQDRGTEAFF,TGCGCCAGCAGCCAAGATCGCGGAACTGAAGCTTTCTTT
TRBJ1-5,NA,NA,TRBV19,CATRIDSLNQPQHF,TGTGCCACCCGGATTGACAGCCTCAATCAGCCCCAGCATTTT
TRBJ1-6,NA,NA,TRBV15,CATSRDRDNSPLHF,TGTGCCACCAGCAGAGACAGGGACAATTCACCCCTCCACTTT
TRBJ2-3,NA,NA,TRBV7-9,CASSFGGSSTDTQYF,TGTGCCAGCAGCTTTGGCGGGTCTAGCACAGATACGCAGTATTTT
TRBJ2-3,NA,NA,TRBV7-6,CASRGTLGATDTQYF,TGTGCCAGCAGGGGGACTCTCGGGGCCACAGATACGCAGTATTTT
TRBJ2-1,NA,TRBD2,TRBV6-4,CASSSGAFNEQFF,TGTGCCAGCAGTAGCGGGGCTTTCAATGAGCAGTTCTTC
TRBJ2-3,NA,NA,TRBV5-4,CASSFRREADTQYF,TGTGCCAGCAGCTTTCGCAGGGAAGCGGATACGCAGTATTTT
TRBJ1-6,NA,NA,TRBV27,CASTIGGKYSPLHF,TGTGCCAGCACCATTGGGGGGAAGTATTCACCCCTCCACTTT
TRBJ2-7,NA,NA,TRBV19,CASSSNSGRDVTYEQYF,TGTGCCAGTTCAAGCAATTCCGGCAGAGACGTAACCTACGAGCAGTACTTC
TRBJ2-7,NA,NA,TRBV6-6,CASRTDPYEQYF,TGTGCCAGCAGGACAGACCCCTACGAGCAGTACTTC
TRBJ1-2,NA,TRBD1,TRBV28,CASSPGQAFYGYTF,TGTGCCAGCAGTCCCGGACAGGCCTTCTATGGCTACACCTTC
TRBJ2-1,NA,TRBD2,TRBV7-9,CASSAGGSDIEQFF,TGTGCCAGCAGCGCAGGCGGGAGTGACATTGAGCAGTTCTTC
TRBJ1-2,NA,NA,TRBV19,CASSIEQSYGYTF,TGTGCCAGTAGTATTGAACAGAGCTATGGCTACACCTTC
TRBJ1-6,NA,NA,TRBV11-2,CASSLEGQFSSPLHF,TGTGCCAGCAGCTTAGAAGGGCAGTTCTCATCACCCCTCCACTTT
TRBJ1-5,once,TRBD1,TRBV19,CASRLGTGINQPQHF,TGTGCCAGCAGACTCGGGACAGGGATTAATCAGCCCCAGCATTTT
TRBJ1-2,NA,NA,TRBV4-1,CASSQEAGFYGYTF,TGCGCCAGCAGCCAAGAAGCGGGCTTCTATGGCTACACCTTC
TRBJ1-1,NA,NA,TRBV29-1,CSVAEGFTEAFF,TGCAGCGTTGCGGAGGGTTTCACTGAAGCTTTCTTT
TRBJ2-3,NA,NA,TRBV7-2,CASSLYLQVDTQYF,TGTGCCAGCAGCTTGTACCTCCAGGTAGATACGCAGTATTTT
TRBJ1-1,NA,NA,TRBV6-6,CASTETLTEAFF,TGTGCCAGCACTGAAACACTCACTGAAGCTTTCTTT
TRBJ1-1,NA,NA,TRBV30,CAWSVAVGNTEAFF,TGTGCCTGGAGTGTAGCGGTCGGGAACACTGAAGCTTTCTTT
TRBJ1-1,NA,TRBD1,TRBV5-1,CASSLFGTENTEAFF,TGCGCCAGCAGCTTATTCGGGACAGAGAACACTGAAGCTTTCTTT
TRBJ1-4,NA,NA,TRBV5-1,CASTDRVDEKLFF,TGCGCCAGCACGGATAGGGTTGATGAAAAACTGTTTTTT
TRBJ1-2,NA,NA,TRBV5-4,CASSFGSNYGYTF,TGTGCCAGCAGCTTCGGCAGTAACTATGGCTACACCTTC
TRBJ2-3,NA,TRBD1,TRBV5-1,CASRPGQGSTDTQYF,TGCGCCAGCAGACCGGGACAGGGGAGCACAGATACGCAGTATTTT
TRBJ2-7,NA,TRBD2,TRBV5-6,CASTTVRTSFDYEQYF,TGTGCCAGCACCACTGTCAGGACTAGTTTTGACTACGAGCAGTACTTC
TRBJ2-3,NA,NA,TRBV11-3,CAVRGPSPLTDTQYF,TGTGCCGTACGGGGGCCCTCACCCCTCACAGATACGCAGTATTTT
TRBJ1-1,NA,NA,TRBV5-8,CASSLRSNAFF,TGTGCCAGCAGCTTGAGAAGTAACGCTTTCTTT